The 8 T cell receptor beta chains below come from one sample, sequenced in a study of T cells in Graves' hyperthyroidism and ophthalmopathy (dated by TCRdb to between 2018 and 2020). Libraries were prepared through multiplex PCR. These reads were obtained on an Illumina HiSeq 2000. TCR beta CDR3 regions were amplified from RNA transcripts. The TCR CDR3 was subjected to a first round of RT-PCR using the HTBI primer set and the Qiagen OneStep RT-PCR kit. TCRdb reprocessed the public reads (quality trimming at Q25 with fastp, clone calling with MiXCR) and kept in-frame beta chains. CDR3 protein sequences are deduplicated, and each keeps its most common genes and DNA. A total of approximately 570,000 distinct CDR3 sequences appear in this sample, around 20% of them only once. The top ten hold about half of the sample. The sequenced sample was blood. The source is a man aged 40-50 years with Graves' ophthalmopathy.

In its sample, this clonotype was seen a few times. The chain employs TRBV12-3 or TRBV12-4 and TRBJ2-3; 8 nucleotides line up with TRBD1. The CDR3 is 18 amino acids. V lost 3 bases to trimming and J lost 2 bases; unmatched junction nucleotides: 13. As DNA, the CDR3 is TGTGCCAGCAGTTTGGTTATTGGACAGGGATCTAACACAGATACGCAGTATTTT. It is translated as CASSLVIGQGSNTDTQYF.

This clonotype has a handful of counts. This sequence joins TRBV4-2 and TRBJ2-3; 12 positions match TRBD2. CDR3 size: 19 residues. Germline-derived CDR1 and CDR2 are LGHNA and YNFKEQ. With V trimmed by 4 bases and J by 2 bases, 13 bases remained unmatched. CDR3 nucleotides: TGTGCCAGCAGCCCAGGACTAGCGGGGTTTGGGGTCTTCACAGATACGCAGTATTTT. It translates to CASSPGLAGFGVFTDTQYF.

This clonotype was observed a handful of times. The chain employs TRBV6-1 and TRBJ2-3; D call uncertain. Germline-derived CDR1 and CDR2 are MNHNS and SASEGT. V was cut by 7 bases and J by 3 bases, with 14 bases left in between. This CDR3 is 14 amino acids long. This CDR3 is CASTPGSGTDTQYF. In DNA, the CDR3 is TGTGCCAGCACTCCAGGTTCGGGTACAGATACGCAGTATTTT.

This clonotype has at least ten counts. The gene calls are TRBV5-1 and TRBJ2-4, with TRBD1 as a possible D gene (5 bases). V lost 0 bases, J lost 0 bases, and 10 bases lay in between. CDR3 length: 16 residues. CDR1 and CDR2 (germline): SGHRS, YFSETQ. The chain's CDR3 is CASSLVAGLAKNIQYF. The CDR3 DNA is TGCGCCAGCAGCTTGGTGGCAGGGCTAGCCAAAAACATTCAGTACTTC.

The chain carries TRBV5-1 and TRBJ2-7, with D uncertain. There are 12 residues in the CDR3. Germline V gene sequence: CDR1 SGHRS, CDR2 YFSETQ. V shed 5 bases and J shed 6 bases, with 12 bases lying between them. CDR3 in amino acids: CASSFLGSEQYF. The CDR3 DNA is TGCGCCAGCAGTTTTCTGGGATCCGAGCAGTACTTC.

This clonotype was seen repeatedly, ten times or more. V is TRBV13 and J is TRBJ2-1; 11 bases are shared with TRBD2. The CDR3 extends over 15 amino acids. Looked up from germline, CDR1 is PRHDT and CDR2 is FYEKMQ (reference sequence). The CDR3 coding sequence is TGTGCGACCGGACTAGCGGGCGAAGGGGATAATGAGCAGTTCTTC. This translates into CATGLAGEGDNEQFF.

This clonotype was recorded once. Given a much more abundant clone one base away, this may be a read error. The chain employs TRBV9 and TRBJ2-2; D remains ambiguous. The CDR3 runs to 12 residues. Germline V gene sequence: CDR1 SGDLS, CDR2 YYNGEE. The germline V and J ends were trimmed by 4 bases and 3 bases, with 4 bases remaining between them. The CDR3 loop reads CASSPHTGELFF. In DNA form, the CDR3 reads TGTGCCAGCAGCCCCCACACCGGGGAGCTGTTTTTT.

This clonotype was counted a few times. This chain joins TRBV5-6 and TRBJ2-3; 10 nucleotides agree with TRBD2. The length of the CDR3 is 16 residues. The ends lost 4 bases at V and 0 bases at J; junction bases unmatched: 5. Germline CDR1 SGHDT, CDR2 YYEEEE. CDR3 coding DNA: TGTGCCAGCAGCCACGGACTAGCGGCAAGCACAGATACGCAGTATTTT. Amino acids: CASSHGLAASTDTQYF.